The rows below give T cell receptor beta chains drawn from one sample of a study of cytomegalovirus exposure and HLA in healthy donors. The assay was immunoSEQ multiplex PCR, and TCRdb's table has in-frame clones only and misses some. This sample has under 250,000 clones, with around 90% found just once. The sequencing input was PBMCs. The receptors shown here come from a woman younger than 35 in good health and CMV-seronegative. The CDR3 runs from the conserved cysteine through the conserved F or W. A D gene is named only where the DNA matches it firmly.

J,V,D,CDR3
TRBJ2-3,TRBV11-3,-,CASSLDQVTDTQYF
TRBJ2-2,TRBV5-1,-,CASSLVTSSNTGELFF
TRBJ1-3,TRBV30,-,CAWSIGRSDRNTIYF
TRBJ2-1,TRBV7-9,-,CASSGSTNNEQFF
TRBJ2-3,TRBV27,-,CASSWGLAMTDTQYF
TRBJ1-2,TRBV7-9,TRBD1,CASSRLDRVDGYTF
TRBJ1-6,TRBV19,TRBD1,CASSSRAGGRSSSYNSPLHF
TRBJ2-7,TRBV9,-,CASSALERDEQYF
TRBJ2-7,TRBV18,TRBD1,CASSLTGGSSYEQYF
TRBJ2-4,TRBV27,TRBD1,CASSSSGGAKNIQYF
TRBJ2-2,TRBV5-1,TRBD2,CASSLTSGRASGELFF
TRBJ2-7,TRBV19,-,CASKGVHEQYF
TRBJ2-7,TRBV28,-,CASTTGGRVDEQYF
TRBJ1-4,TRBV9,TRBD1,CASSPQFGDGQEYEKLFF
TRBJ2-7,TRBV27,TRBD2,CASSGGVRDSYEQYF
TRBJ1-1,TRBV28,TRBD1,CASSYRGENTEAFF
TRBJ2-7,TRBV4-1,TRBD2,CASSLTSGVAYEQYF
TRBJ1-2,TRBV30,TRBD1,CAWGPYRGRPVNYGYTF
TRBJ1-2,TRBV6-6,-,CASSYSISGPLDF
TRBJ2-7,TRBV5-1,-,CASSLEGGNEQYF
TRBJ1-2,TRBV19,TRBD1,CASRIRTGSGYTF
TRBJ2-3,TRBV12-5,TRBD2,CASGLGGGGTDTQYF
TRBJ1-5,TRBV6-1,TRBD1,CASSGGTGNQPQHF
TRBJ1-6,TRBV9,-,CASSVGGGGSRLGSPLHF
TRBJ1-2,TRBV19,TRBD1,CAIRDRVDGYTF
TRBJ2-7,TRBV5-4,-,CASSLDRAVSGEQYF
TRBJ2-1,TRBV11-3,TRBD2,CASSSHSGSLAGEQFF
TRBJ1-1,TRBV27,TRBD1,CASSPRGAEAFF
TRBJ1-4,TRBV30,TRBD1,CAWSDTPGQGGEKLFF
TRBJ1-6,TRBV7-9,-,CASSFPPDRISYPLHF
TRBJ2-3,TRBV7-2,-,CASSPGQRLGLDTQYF
TRBJ2-5,TRBV9,TRBD2,CASSSLAGGPETQYF
TRBJ1-5,TRBV2,-,CASSPPNSNQPQHF
TRBJ2-5,TRBV5-1,-,CASSLGRQETQYF
TRBJ2-7,TRBV27,TRBD2,CASSLKSLGLADYEQYF
TRBJ2-7,TRBV25-1,-,CASSEGRTAYEQYF
TRBJ1-5,TRBV6-1,TRBD1,CASSEDPPGQGHF
TRBJ2-7,TRBV4-1,-,CASSQKIETAYEQYF
TRBJ1-1,TRBV29-1,-,CSAQPSQANTEAFF
TRBJ2-7,TRBV18,-,CASSPVRRGSYEQYF
TRBJ2-3,TRBV5-8,TRBD2,CASSFSGRVDTQYF
TRBJ1-2,TRBV19,-,CASSITGRGYTF
TRBJ1-1,TRBV30,TRBD1,CAWSVSWRGHEAFF
TRBJ1-2,TRBV28,-,CASGGGYGYTF
TRBJ1-2,TRBV27,-,CASKNPQGNYGYTF
TRBJ2-5,TRBV27,-,CASSLLALQETQYF
TRBJ1-2,TRBV27,-,CASSRQLHYGYTF
TRBJ2-7,TRBV5-1,TRBD1,CASSPRGQAYEQYF
TRBJ2-5,TRBV29-1,-,CSVEVVVQETQYF
TRBJ1-4,TRBV6-1,-,CASSPILGGSEKLFF
TRBJ1-1,TRBV14,-,CASSQGAWGGDTEAFF
TRBJ1-1,TRBV6-5,-,CASRQGPHTEAFF
TRBJ1-6,TRBV18,-,CASSQGKASPLHF
TRBJ2-5,TRBV15,TRBD1,CATSLGGEGETQYF
TRBJ2-1,TRBV6-5,-,CASSYSRGEQFF
TRBJ2-7,TRBV4-1,-,CASSQGQYYEQYF